Reported below is one T cell receptor (beta chain). V trimming: 2 bases; J trimming: 4 bases; junction bases outside the gene matches: 8. Germline-derived CDR1 and CDR2 are LGHNT and FRNRAP. This CDR3 is built from 15 residues. The PCR used 60 Vbeta and 13 Jbeta primers. Libraries were prepared by immunoSEQ multiplex PCR; TCRdb keeps only in-frame clonotypes and omits some of them. In the table there are 150,000 to 200,000 clones, about 12% of which are singletons. The data were taken from a study of cytomegalovirus exposure and HLA in healthy donors. The sample was PBMCs. The V and J genes are TRBV12-5 and TRBJ2-7; 7 positions agree with TRBD1. The sequence was obtained from a man aged 45-65 years in good health and CMV-seropositive. The CDR3 region has the DNA TGTGCTAGTGGTTTGACCCCGGGACAGAGATACGAGCAGTACTTC. As protein: CASGLTPGQRYEQYF.